This TCR beta chain was obtained from a study of CD8 T cells in ankylosing spondylitis. Germline V gene sequence: CDR1 KGHDR, CDR2 SFDVKD. The ends lost 2 bases at V and 5 bases at J; junction bases unmatched: 6. The CDR3 is 16 residues long. This clonotype was seen a few times. Antigen unknown. Findings and limits, study-wide: One TCR beta motif, made up of eight highly homologous variants, appeared characteristic of ankylosing spondylitis blood. Before this, some motif variants had been reported in reactive arthritis synovial fluid and blood.

Library preparation for TCR beta used quantitative 5'-RACE with molecular barcodes. From the 5' RACE reads, TCRdb called clonotypes with MiXCR, one entry per CDR3 protein. The table lists under 130,000 distinct CDR3 sequences, less than 25% of them singletons. The origin of this receptor is a male donor with ankylosing spondylitis. Sequenced sample: synovial fluid, either unsorted or a sorted T cell fraction (not recorded which). V gene TRBV24-1 combines with J gene TRBJ2-3; 10 bases agree with TRBD1. The DNA of the CDR3 is TGTGCCACCAGTGATTCCCGGGACAGGGGAGGAGATACGCAGTATTTT. This gives the protein CATSDSRDRGGDTQYF.